One T cell receptor beta chain is described in this entry. The antigen remains undetermined. The CDR3 is made up of 16 amino acids. CDR1 and CDR2 from the germline V gene are MNHEY and SVGAGI. Each donor supplied around 2.3 ml of blood. This entry comes from a study of monozygotic twins with inflammatory bowel disease. Following a re-call of the 5' RACE reads, TCRdb has one entry per CDR3 protein and lacks DNA. The listing records around 100,000 distinct CDR3 sequences. Broader study findings: A lone strong IBD-associated signal or clonotype found no support.

This clonotype was obtained from a human donor with ulcerative colitis or Crohn's disease, or a healthy co-twin of an affected twin (not recorded which). The chain carries TRBV6-5 and TRBJ1-2; TCRdb's D gene call, TRBD1, goes unchecked for lack of DNA. The sequencing input was blood. CDR3 loop: CASSYSSAGFNYGYTF.